This paragraph reports one TCR beta chain. This sample is drawn from a study of siplizumab effects on memory and regulatory T cells. Profiling relied on immunoSEQ multiplex PCR, and the TCRdb table lists in-frame clones only, not all of them. The data show fewer than 60,000 clones, with approximately 93% seen just once and 15% to 20% held by the top ten. Sequencing was carried out using CD8+ T cells sorted from blood. The receptor's source is a human donor in good health.

CDR3 sequence reads: CASSWTGGYTSYEQYF. In DNA, the CDR3 is TGTGCCAGCAGTTGGACAGGGGGTTATACCTCCTACGAGCAGTACTTC. The V gene is TRBV27, the J gene TRBJ2-7; 10 positions agree with TRBD1. The CDR3 has 16 residues. CDR1 and CDR2 (germline): MNHEY, SMNVEV (reference sequence). V trimming: 4 bases; J trimming: 0 bases; junction bases outside the gene matches: 6.